These T cell receptor beta chains were read from a single sample in a study of T cells in Graves' hyperthyroidism and ophthalmopathy. TCRdb re-derived calls from the multiplex PCR reads in MiXCR, one entry per CDR3 protein. The data show approximately 570,000 distinct CDR3 sequences, around 20% seen once. The sample taken for sequencing was blood. These receptors originate from a man in his forties or fifties with Graves' ophthalmopathy. The CDR3 runs from the conserved cysteine through the conserved F or W. The D gene is left open where the match is weak. Only part of the rows carry a size: once, few, many, or a class if the clone is expanded.

v_gene	abundance	d_gene	j_gene	CDR3aa	CDR3nt
TRBV19	-	-	TRBJ2-1	CASSVTGRGEQFF	TGTGCCAGTAGTGTTACAGGGAGGGGTGAGCAGTTCTTC
TRBV20-1	-	-	TRBJ2-7	CSARGVGDPSDEQYF	TGCAGTGCTAGGGGGGTAGGGGACCCCTCGGACGAGCAGTACTTC
TRBV28	-	-	TRBJ2-6	CASSEGQSSGANVLTF	TGTGCCAGCAGTGAAGGACAGTCCTCTGGGGCCAACGTCCTGACTTTC
TRBV7-2	-	TRBD1	TRBJ1-2	CASSYGQANYGYTF	TGTGCCAGCAGCTACGGACAGGCTAACTATGGCTACACCTTC
TRBV2	many	-	TRBJ2-5	CASSPTRYQETQYF	TGTGCCAGCAGTCCGACTCGCTACCAAGAGACCCAGTACTTC
TRBV11-2	many	-	TRBJ2-5	CASRETSLSQETQYF	TGTGCCAGCAGAGAGACCTCACTGTCCCAAGAGACCCAGTACTTC
TRBV20-1	few	TRBD2	TRBJ2-1	CSARGGVPNEQFF	TGCAGTGCTCGGGGGGGGGTACCCAATGAGCAGTTCTTC
TRBV20-1	few	TRBD2	TRBJ2-3	CSARFGIGGGITDTQYF	TGCAGTGCTAGATTCGGGATTGGCGGGGGGATAACAGATACGCAGTATTTT
TRBV29-1	few	-	TRBJ1-1	CSPYDGYEAFF	TGCAGCCCCTATGACGGTTATGAAGCTTTCTTT
TRBV11-3	few	TRBD2	TRBJ2-1	CASSLGIFGGRLRNEQFF	TGTGCCAGCAGCTTAGGAATTTTTGGCGGGAGGTTGCGAAATGAGCAGTTCTTC
TRBV20-1	-	-	TRBJ2-4	CSAMGRETNIQYF	TGCAGTGCTATGGGCAGGGAAACAAACATTCAGTACTTC
TRBV24-1	-	-	TRBJ2-1	CATSDYGNEQFF	TGTGCCACCAGTGATTACGGGAATGAGCAGTTCTTC
TRBV28	-	-	TRBJ2-3	CASTPGGFTDTQYF	TGTGCCAGCACCCCCGGGGGATTCACAGATACGCAGTATTTT
TRBV20-1	many	TRBD2	TRBJ2-3	CSARMSGGSRLTDTQYF	TGCAGTGCTAGGATGAGCGGGGGGTCCAGACTCACAGATACGCAGTATTTT
TRBV6-2/TRBV6-3	many	-	TRBJ1-2	CASSYGPGQYYTF	TGTGCCAGCAGTTACGGACCGGGGCAGTACTACACCTTC
TRBV28	many	-	TRBJ2-3	CASSLLDSGKRDTQYF	TGTGCCAGCAGTTTGTTGGATAGCGGAAAAAGAGATACGCAGTATTTT
TRBV6-1	many	-	TRBJ2-7	CASSNEGYEQYF	TGTGCCAGCAGTAACGAGGGGTACGAGCAGTACTTC
TRBV12-3/TRBV12-4	-	-	TRBJ1-3	CASSQVGAVSGNTIYF	TGTGCCAGCAGCCAAGTGGGGGCAGTCTCTGGAAACACCATATATTTT
TRBV2	many	TRBD1	TRBJ2-1	CASSEKGQVYNEQFF	TGTGCCAGCAGTGAGAAGGGACAGGTCTACAATGAGCAGTTCTTC
TRBV7-9	-	-	TRBJ1-4	CASSLLWQEKLFF	TGTGCCAGCAGCTTATTGTGGCAAGAAAAACTGTTTTTT
TRBV4-3	-	-	TRBJ1-4	CASSPQAKGDEKLFF	TGCGCCAGCAGCCCCCAGGCTAAGGGAGATGAAAAACTGTTTTTT
TRBV9	-	-	TRBJ2-7	CASSVGSSSYEQYF	TGTGCCAGCAGCGTAGGGTCGAGCTCCTACGAGCAGTACTTC
TRBV28	many	-	TRBJ2-5	CASSLGQGGGETQYF	TGTGCCAGCAGTTTGGGGCAGGGGGGAGGAGAGACCCAGTACTTC
TRBV11-2	-	TRBD2	TRBJ2-1	CASRTPGLGNEQFF	TGTGCCAGCAGAACACCGGGACTAGGGAATGAGCAGTTCTTC
TRBV7-9	-	-	TRBJ2-3	CASSLSGLSDTQYF	TGTGCCAGCAGCTTATCCGGCCTTAGCGATACGCAGTATTTT
TRBV20-1	many	-	TRBJ2-3	CSANTASTDTQYF	TGCAGTGCTAATACGGCTAGCACAGATACGCAGTATTTT
TRBV20-1	few	-	TRBJ1-4	CSAQLPGRGNEKLFF	TGCAGTGCCCAATTGCCGGGACGGGGGAATGAAAAACTGTTTTTT
TRBV7-9	-	-	TRBJ1-2	CASSLRGQPYGYTF	TGTGCCAGCAGCTTACGCGGCCAGCCCTATGGCTACACCTTC
TRBV6-2/TRBV6-3	many	-	TRBJ1-1	CASSYGAGRAFF	TGTGCCAGCAGTTACGGGGCAGGACGAGCTTTCTTT
TRBV11-2	many	TRBD2	TRBJ2-2	CASSLRLAGGSNTGELFF	TGTGCCAGCAGCTTAAGACTAGCGGGGGGCTCGAACACCGGGGAGCTGTTTTTT
TRBV28	-	-	TRBJ1-5	CASIGGFNQPQHF	TGTGCCAGCATCGGGGGATTCAATCAGCCCCAGCATTTT
TRBV3-1	many	-	TRBJ2-3	CASSETRQNSDTQYF	TGTGCCAGCAGCGAAACCCGACAGAACTCAGATACGCAGTATTTT
TRBV28	-	-	TRBJ2-7	CASSWTSVGPRYF	TGTGCCAGCAGCTGGACCTCTGTGGGGCCGCGGTACTTC
TRBV13	many	-	TRBJ2-1	CASTPSRGASYNEQFF	TGTGCCAGCACACCCTCCCGAGGGGCATCCTACAATGAGCAGTTCTTC
TRBV24-1	few	-	TRBJ2-5	CATSERQARGTQYF	TGTGCCACCAGTGAGCGACAGGCTCGAGGGACCCAGTACTTC
TRBV10-3	-	-	TRBJ2-3	CAISESGVSTDTQYF	TGTGCCATCAGTGAGTCTGGGGTCTCCACAGATACGCAGTATTTT
TRBV5-5	many	-	TRBJ2-7	CASSSQLGYEQYF	TGTGCCAGCAGCTCCCAGCTTGGTTACGAGCAGTACTTC
TRBV29-1	few	-	TRBJ1-3	CSVEATGSGNTIYF	TGCAGCGTTGAAGCGACAGGCTCTGGAAACACCATATATTTT
TRBV9	-	-	TRBJ2-1	CASSTTQGSLRSEQFF	TGTGCCAGCAGCACAACACAGGGATCACTACGGAGTGAGCAGTTCTTC
TRBV25-1	-	-	TRBJ2-3	CATRSGVGGPDTQYF	TGTGCCACCAGGAGCGGAGTAGGTGGGCCAGATACGCAGTATTTT
TRBV4-1	-	TRBD1	TRBJ1-1	CASSQGLAAGGRVNTEAFF	TGCGCCAGCAGCCAAGGTCTGGCAGCAGGGGGGCGGGTGAACACTGAAGCTTTCTTT
TRBV5-4	-	-	TRBJ1-1	CASSLGPGEAFF	TGTGCCAGCAGCTTGGGACCAGGTGAAGCTTTCTTT
TRBV20-1	-	-	TRBJ1-1	CSARLIGGHTEAFF	TGCAGTGCTAGATTAATCGGGGGGCACACTGAAGCTTTCTTT
TRBV2	many	-	TRBJ2-5	CASFERWETQYF	TGTGCCAGCTTTGAGCGCTGGGAGACCCAGTACTTC
TRBV6-1	many	TRBD1	TRBJ2-2	CASSITGTGVGELFF	TGTGCCAGCAGCATCACCGGGACAGGGGTCGGGGAGCTGTTTTTT
TRBV9	few	TRBD2	TRBJ2-2	CASSGGLAGGPSGELFF	TGTGCCAGCAGCGGCGGACTAGCGGGGGGGCCGAGCGGGGAGCTGTTTTTT